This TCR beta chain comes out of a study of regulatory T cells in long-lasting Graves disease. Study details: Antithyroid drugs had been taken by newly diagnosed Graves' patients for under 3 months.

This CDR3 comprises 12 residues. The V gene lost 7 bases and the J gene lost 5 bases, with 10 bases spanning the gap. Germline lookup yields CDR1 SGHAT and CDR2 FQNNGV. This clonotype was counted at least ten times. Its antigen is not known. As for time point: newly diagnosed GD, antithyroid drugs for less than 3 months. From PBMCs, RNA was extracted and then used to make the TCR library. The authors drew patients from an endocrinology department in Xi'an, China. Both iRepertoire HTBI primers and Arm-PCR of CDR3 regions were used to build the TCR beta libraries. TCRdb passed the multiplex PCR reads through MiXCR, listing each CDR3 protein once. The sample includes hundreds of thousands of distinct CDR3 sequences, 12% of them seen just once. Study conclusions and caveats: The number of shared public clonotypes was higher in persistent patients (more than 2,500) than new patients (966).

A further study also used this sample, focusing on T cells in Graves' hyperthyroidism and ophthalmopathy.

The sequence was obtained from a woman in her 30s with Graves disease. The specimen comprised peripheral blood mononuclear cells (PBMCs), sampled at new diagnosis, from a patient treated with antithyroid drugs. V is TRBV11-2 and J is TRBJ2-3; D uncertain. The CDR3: CASMKWGDTQYF. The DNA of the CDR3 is TGTGCCAGCATGAAGTGGGGAGATACGCAGTATTTT.